Detailed here is one TCR beta chain. Its target is not known. One junction end does not reproduce the germline sequence, and a read error may be involved. TCRbeta libraries were built with three rounds of nested PCR, modified from ARM-PCR. One entry per CDR3 protein, called by TCRdb with MiXCR from the multiplex PCR reads. Among under 95,000 distinct CDR3 sequences listed, more than 60% were seen once. This CDR3 is built from 13 residues. Germline V lookup: CDR1 SGHAT, CDR2 FQNNGV. RNA was extracted from bulk tissue without any cell sorting. This sample stems from a study of tumor and adjacent non-tumor tissue in lung cancer. As for the study in general: Patients comprised roughly 12 adenocarcinoma, a couple of squamous cell carcinoma and 1 small cell lung cancer. Notes on the study in general: Tumor TCR diversity, when higher, was linked to shorter survival.

The rearrangement joins TRBV11-2 to TRBJ2-5, with a possible D match to TRBD2 (5 bases). Sequencing input: lung tumor tissue. The receptor comes from a man aged 65 to 79 with non-small cell lung cancer. The CDR3 nucleotides are TGCGCCAGCAGCTTAGCTGGCTGGGAGTCCCAGTACTTC. Amino acid sequence: CASSLAGWESQYF.